This T cell receptor beta chain originates from a study of blood T cells in healthy people across ages (dated by TCRdb to 2015 to 2017). About the investigation overall: In model experiments, template switching captured roughly one uniquely barcoded TCR beta cDNA molecule for every two T cells. The study measured age-related changes in TCR beta repertoire diversity using deep sequencing normalized with unique cDNA molecular identifiers. Four age groups were formed from the donors: young (average approximately 16 years), middle-aged (roughly 38), aged (roughly 58) and long-lived (roughly 88). Donors of different ages were randomly distributed across sequencing lanes to avoid experimental bias. Two additional independent replicas of 1 million unique cDNA reads from the same blood draw were analyzed for two donors (one aged 18 to 29 and one aged 80 or older).

On this clonotype itself: The antigen it binds to is not known. Nothing much larger sits one base from this clone, and base qualities are not available.

Paper-wide results and their limitations: Total diversity estimates from one million sequenced T cells were considered lower bounds and underestimates. Because donor CMV infection status was unknown, age-related changes in expanded clonotypes were potentially confounded. Because profiling used bulk unsorted PBMCs, naive and antigen-experienced compartments could not be compared conclusively. As age increased, observed TCR beta diversity per million T cells dropped in a roughly linear way, and a significant reduction was already evident by age about 36. A strong correlation was found between observed TCR beta diversity and the percentage of naive T cells measured by flow cytometry. The long-lived group showed more naive CD4+ T cells, fewer expanded clones and increased TCR diversity than the aged group, suggesting age selection.

The roughly 39 donors, aged about 6 to 100 years, were systemically healthy Caucasian individuals from Russia. About 9.8 milliliters of peripheral blood were drawn from each donor into EDTA-treated Vacutainer tubes. Ficoll-Paque density-gradient centrifugation was used to isolate PBMCs, with at least 7 million per sample. Trizol reagent was used to extract total RNA from PBMCs, with at least 5.5 micrograms per sample. For every donor, flow cytometry on a PBMC aliquot measured the percentage of naive CD45RAhigh/CD27high T cells. Library creation used 5' RACE. The instrument was an Illumina HiSeq 2500. A second PCR of roughly 7 to 11 cycles was performed with a sample-barcoded 5' primer and a J-beta primer mix. A template-switch 5' adaptor carrying 12 random nucleotides introduced a unique molecular identifier onto each TCR beta cDNA molecule. Each sample yielded at least 2.5 million CDR3-containing paired-end reads. All of the RNA was converted into first-strand cDNA using the Mint cDNA synthesis kit, with a TRBC-specific oligonucleotide serving as the primer. Following uracil-DNA glycosylase treatment, a first 18-cycle PCR with universal primers M1SS and BC2_uni_R was performed on all cDNA. The original pipeline was this. Each sample was normalized by randomly selecting 1 million high-quality reads, each carrying a distinct molecular identifier. Reads sharing molecular identifiers were discarded rather than binned into consensus sequences. MiTCR, set to a Q25 quality threshold and the strictest error-elimination algorithm, was used for CDR3 identification, clonotype clustering and error correction. A nonparametric unseen species model with Euler transformation was used to estimate lower-bound total TCR beta diversity. The raw public data were reprocessed by TCRdb itself: fastp quality trimming at Q25, MiXCR clonotype calling, in-frame beta chains only. Each CDR3 protein appears once, grouped with its most common genes and DNA. The V and J calls shown here were made by TCRdb, not taken from the authors' results. This sample is represented by 600,000 or so distinct CDR3 sequences; roughly 21% of them were singletons. Under 4% of the sample is taken by the ten largest.

In the germline V gene, CDR1 corresponds to SQVTM and CDR2 to ANQGSEA. Measured from the cysteine to the phenylalanine, the CDR3 is 14 residues long. Only the CDR3 region is kept as DNA, spanning 42 bases read in frame from base 1. The V end loses 2 bases and the J end loses 8 bases, and a stretch of 18 bases separates them. The receptor's source is a man between 65 and 85 years old in good health. Sequencing was done on a sample of blood. Recombination joined TRBV29-1 with TRBJ1-2; the D gene is perhaps TRBD1, from 5 matching bases. The CDR3 in this case is CSVEPGLNSMGYTF. The DNA is as follows: TGCAGCGTTGAACCGGGACTCAACTCGATGGGCTACACCTTC. The variable domain in full, with residues beyond the CDR3 obtained from the reference TRBV29-1 and TRBJ1-2 genes, is SAVISQKPSRDICQRGTSLTIQCQVDSQVTMMFWYRQQPGQSLTLIATANQGSEATYESGFVIDKFPISRPNLTFSTLTVSNMSPEDSSIYLCSVEPGLNSMGYTFGSGTRLTVV.